What follows are 27 T cell receptor beta chains derived from one specimen sequenced in a study of tumor-infiltrating lymphocytes in primary liver carcinoma. Synthesis of TCR beta cDNA was carried out from 450 to 500 ng total RNA with a constant-region primer. For TCR beta, libraries were produced by three nested multiplex PCR rounds using slightly modified ARM-PCR. Forward primers for TRBV1-TRBV30 and a C-beta reverse primer served the first two PCR rounds, at around 9 cycles each. Via MiXCR, TCRdb re-called the multiplex PCR reads, giving one row per CDR3 protein. The profile shows about 330,000 distinct CDR3 sequences, roughly two thirds of them singletons. Germline DNA was extracted alongside blood RNA, which was obtained from unsorted whole blood. The specimen was peripheral blood. These receptors came from a man in his forties with primary liver carcinoma and hepatitis B virus infection.

On this clonotype itself: Its ends do not fully match the called genes, so a read error is possible. V gene TRBV6-5 combines with J gene TRBJ2-3; 7 bases align to TRBD1. This CDR3 contains 14 residues. Germline loops: CDR1 MNHEY, CDR2 SVGAGI. Here the CDR3 reads CASSYNRGTDTQHF. The CDR3 bases are TGTGCCAGCAGTTACAACAGGGGCACAGATACGCAGCACTTT.

As to this clonotype: This clone may be a read error of a much larger clone one base away. Because it lacks the conserved phenylalanine or tryptophan at the end, this CDR3 is likely a read error. The chain combines TRBV12-3 or TRBV12-4 with TRBJ2-5; D possibly matches TRBD1 or TRBD2 (5 bases each). Trimming shortened V by 8 bases and J by 2 bases, and 9 bases separated the two germline ends. This CDR3 comprises 12 residues. CDR3: CASGGDQETQYY. CDR3 DNA sequence: TGTGCCAGCGGGGGAGATCAAGAGACCCAGTACTAC.

The chain is built from TRBV7-9 and TRBJ2-7; no clear D. The CDR3 has 15 amino acids. V was trimmed by 1 base and J by 0 bases, leaving 10 bases between them. The germline gives CDR1 SEHNR, CDR2 FQNEAQ (reference sequence). CDR3 sequence reads: CASSLVGQASYEQYF. CDR3 DNA: TGTGCCAGCAGCTTAGTGGGCCAGGCCTCCTACGAGCAGTACTTC. Together with reference TRBV7-9 and TRBJ2-7, the CDR3 gives the full variable domain: DTGVSQNPRHKITKRGQNVTFRCDPISEHNRLYWYRQTLGQGPEFLTYFQNEAQLEKSRLLSDRFSAERPKGSFSTLEIQRTEQGDSAMYLCASSLVGQASYEQYFGPGTRLTVT.

Comments on this clonotype: Compared with germline, one end of the junction differs, possibly owing to a read error. The V call is TRBV11-2, the J call TRBJ1-2; D gene unclear. This CDR3 region has 12 residues. CDR1 is SGHAT, CDR2 FQNNGV, per germline. DNA for the CDR3: TGTGCCGGCAGCCCAGCACGGGATGGCTACACCTTC. Translating it yields CAGSPARDGYTF. Together with reference TRBV11-2 and TRBJ1-2, the CDR3 gives the full variable domain: EAGVAQSPRYKIIEKRQSVAFWCNPISGHATLYWYQQILGQGPKLLIQFQNNGVVDDSQLPKDRFSAERLKGVDSTLKIQPAKLEDSAVYLCAGSPARDGYTFGSGTRLTVV.

This clonotype was seen many times. The chain joins TRBV6-2 or TRBV6-3 to TRBJ2-2; the D is unclear. The CDR3 spans 14 residues. V lost 0 bases and J 5 bases, leaving 7 bases between the germline ends. The germline V gene has CDR1 MNHEY and CDR2 SVGEGT. The CDR3, as DNA: TGTGCCAGCAGTTACTCGGGATATACCGGGGAGCTGTTTTTT. Its protein product is CASSYSGYTGELFF.

The chain is built from TRBV11-2 and TRBJ2-3, with 10 bases fitting TRBD2. CDR1 is SGHAT, CDR2 FQNNGV, per germline. The CDR3 loop spans 17 amino acids. Germline trimming cut 2 bases from V and 2 bases from J; bases unmatched to any gene: 7. CDR3 DNA sequence: TGTGCCAGCAGCTTACTAGGACTAGCGGTATTCACAGATACGCAGTATTTT. It yields the protein CASSLLGLAVFTDTQYF.

In its sample, this clonotype was seen a few times. A read error may account for a junction end that differs from germline. The chain joins TRBV12-3 or TRBV12-4 to TRBJ1-5; TRBD1 matches 7 bases. The length of the CDR3 is 14 residues. The CDR3 reads CTSSLDRSNQPQHF. The CDR3 nucleotides are TGTACCAGCAGTTTGGACAGGAGCAATCAGCCCCAGCATTTT.

With respect to this clonotype: The junction departs from the called germline gene at one end, perhaps through a read error. The chain is built from TRBV11-1 and TRBJ2-7; D not resolved. The CDR3 extends over 13 amino acids. CDR1 is SGHAT and CDR2 is FQDESV in the germline V gene (reference sequence). CDR3 DNA sequence: TGTGCCAGCCGTGGGCTAGTTACCTACGGGCAGTACTTC. Its protein product is CASRGLVTYGQYF.

The sample holds a few counts of this clonotype. The chain joins TRBV28 to TRBJ2-5; a weak D match, TRBD1 (5 bases). Trimming took off 2 bases at V and 1 base at J, with 17 bases between the two ends. The CDR3 is 17 amino acids. Germline V CDR1 and CDR2: MDHEN, SYDVKM. CDR3 sequence (DNA): TGTGCCAGCAGTTTAAGGGGCAGCCCAAAGCCCCAAGAGACCCAGTACTTC. Translation: CASSLRGSPKPQETQYF.

Worth noting for this clonotype: This may come from a read error, since a much larger clone is one base off. The genes are TRBV6-6 and TRBJ1-5, with 10 bases lining up with TRBD1. The CDR3 has 15 residues. Germline CDR1 reads MNHNY; CDR2 reads SVGAGI (reference sequence). The CDR3 bases are TGTGTCAGCAGGTTGACAGGGGGCAGCAATCAGCCCCAGCATTTT. It encodes CVSRLTGGSNQPQHF.

In this sample, this clonotype turned up a few times. V usage is TRBV7-9 and J usage is TRBJ2-5; possible D gene TRBD2, 6 bases. The germline V and J ends were trimmed by 4 bases and 1 base, with 7 bases remaining between them. The CDR3 contains 13 residues. CDR1 SEHNR and CDR2 FQNEAQ come from the germline V gene (reference sequence). The CDR3 DNA reads TGTGCCAGCAGCTGGGGGGTCCAAGAGACCCAGTACTTC. Translating gives CASSWGVQETQYF.

In this sample, this clonotype turned up many times. V usage is TRBV4-1 and J usage is TRBJ2-3; perhaps TRBD2 as D (5 bases). Germline-derived CDR1 and CDR2 are MGHRA and YSYEKL. There are 14 residues in the CDR3. V lost 4 bases to trimming and J lost 5 bases, with 13 bases between them. This CDR3 reads CASSRRKAGDTQYF. The CDR3 DNA follows: TGCGCCAGCAGCCGGCGAAAGGCGGGAGATACGCAGTATTTT.

Worth noting for this clonotype: A single base separates this from a much larger clone, so it may be a read error. The V gene is TRBV13, the J gene TRBJ2-2; D might be TRBD1 (7 bases). Looked up from germline, CDR1 is PRHDT and CDR2 is FYEKMQ (reference sequence). The CDR3 contains 17 residues. The chain's CDR3 is CASSSEQGIGGLGGLFF. CDR3 sequence (DNA): TGTGCCAGCAGCTCAGAACAGGGGATTGGAGGCCTCGGGGGGCTGTTTTTT.

V usage is TRBV11-2 and J usage is TRBJ1-6; tentative D call: TRBD1 (5 bases). The CDR3 covers 15 residues. The V gene's germline CDR1 is SGHAT and CDR2 FQNNGV. V was trimmed by 7 bases and J by 9 bases, leaving 19 bases between them. The CDR3 reads CASNSSGLRSSPLHF. CDR3 sequence (DNA): TGTGCCAGCAACTCCTCGGGACTCCGCTCTTCACCCCTCCACTTT. Using reference TRBV11-2 and TRBJ1-6 for the parts outside the CDR3, the full variable domain is EAGVAQSPRYKIIEKRQSVAFWCNPISGHATLYWYQQILGQGPKLLIQFQNNGVVDDSQLPKDRFSAERLKGVDSTLKIQPAKLEDSAVYLCASNSSGLRSSPLHFGNGTRLTVT.

On this clonotype: A much more abundant neighbour one base away suggests this may be a read error. This rearrangement joins TRBV10-3 to TRBJ2-1; D remains ambiguous. V lost 1 base to trimming and J lost 12 bases, with 7 bases between them. The CDR3 contains 11 residues. Germline-derived CDR1 and CDR2 are ENHRY and SYGVKD. CDR3: CAISELGGQFF. As DNA, the CDR3 is TGTGCCATCAGTGAGTTGGGTGGGCAGTTCTTC.

The chain is built from TRBV11-2 and TRBJ2-3; TRBD2 matches at 11 bases. The CDR3 totals 16 residues. V shed 7 bases and J 4 bases; nucleotides not matched to a gene: 10. Per germline, CDR1 SGHAT and CDR2 FQNNGV. The CDR3 region is CASKTGSGRAADTQYF. CDR3 coding DNA: TGTGCCAGCAAAACTGGTAGCGGGAGGGCGGCAGATACGCAGTATTTT.

Details on this clonotype: It is likely a read error, because the conserved phenylalanine at the end of the CDR3 is missing. The gene calls are TRBV10-3 and TRBJ2-7, with TRBD2 matching over 9 bases. The CDR3 spans 14 residues. From germline, CDR1 is ENHRY and CDR2 SYGVKD. The DNA of the CDR3 is TGTACCATCACCGTGGGACTAGCCGGAGGCGAGCAGTACCTC. It codes for CTITVGLAGGEQYL.

This clonotype was detected a few times. Possible read error: a much larger clone is one base away. The V and J genes are TRBV12-3 or TRBV12-4 and TRBJ2-1; 10 bases are a match to TRBD2. The CDR3 is made up of 15 amino acids. The CDR3 is CASTPGGLARNEQLF. The DNA for the CDR3 is TGTGCCAGCACTCCGGGGGGACTAGCGCGCAATGAGCAGCTCTTC.

As to this clonotype: A read error may explain this, as a much larger clone is one base away. The genes are TRBV29-1 and TRBJ2-2; 8 bases agree with TRBD1. The CDR3 contains 13 residues. Germline V CDR1 and CDR2: SQVTM, ANQGSEA. This chain's CDR3 is CGVAGTGTGELFF. The DNA for the CDR3 is TGCGGCGTTGCGGGGACAGGCACCGGGGAGCTGTTTTTT.

To note about this clonotype: Since the CDR3 does not end with the conserved phenylalanine or tryptophan, this likely comes from a read error. The gene calls are TRBV7-9 and TRBJ1-1, with D possibly TRBD1 on 5 matching bases. V lost 5 bases, J lost 2 bases, and 18 bases lay in between. Germline CDR1 is SEHNR and CDR2 is FQNEAQ (reference sequence). CDR3 length: 16 amino acids. CDR3 sequence reads: CASSLKSGADNTEAFS. CDR3 sequence (DNA): TGTGCCAGCAGCCTAAAATCCGGGGCCGATAACACTGAAGCTTTCTCT.

Comments on this clonotype: At one of its ends the junction is not consistent with the germline gene, which may arise from a read error. The chain joins TRBV12-3 or TRBV12-4 to TRBJ2-1; D is unresolved. The CDR3 is 15 residues long. For the CDR3, the DNA is TGTGCCAGCAGTGCTATGGCTACCTACTACAATGAGCAGCTCTTC. Protein: CASSAMATYYNEQLF.

Regarding this clonotype: An end of the junction differs from the germline gene, which may be a read error. The rearrangement joins TRBV9 to TRBJ2-7; perhaps TRBD1 as D (5 bases). The CDR3 is 14 residues long. Germline V lookup: CDR1 SGDLS, CDR2 YYNGEE. CDR3 nucleotides: TGTGCCGGCAGCACTCAGGGTAGCTCCTACGAGCAGTACTTC. Translation gives CAGSTQGSSYEQYF. Full variable domain (outside the CDR3, taken from reference TRBV9 and TRBJ2-7): DSGVTQTPKHLITATGQRVTLRCSPRSGDLSVYWYQQSLDQGLQFLIQYYNGEERAKGNILERFSAQQFPDLHSELNLSSLELGDSALYFCAGSTQGSSYEQYFGPGTRLTVT.

This clonotype appeared a single time. The junction shows a germline mismatch at one end, possibly a read error. The chain joins TRBV11-2 to TRBJ2-2; D is possibly TRBD1 (5 bases). The germline CDR1 and CDR2 sequences are SGHAT and FQNNGV. The CDR3 loop spans 15 amino acids. DNA for the CDR3: TGTGCCAGCAGCCGAAGTCAGGGCTACACCGTGGAGCTGTTTTTT. It codes for CASSRSQGYTVELFF.

CDR3 DNA sequence: TGTGCCACCAGTGAGCCTGGAAAAAACATTCAGTACTTC. This translates into CATSEPGKNIQYF. V gene TRBV24-1 combines with J gene TRBJ2-4; D is unclear. Trimming took 4 bases from V and 4 from J, leaving 7 bases between them. The CDR3 totals 13 residues. Germline loops: CDR1 KGHDR, CDR2 SFDVKD.

The V gene is TRBV11-2, the J gene TRBJ2-7; D is perhaps TRBD2 (5 bases). CDR1 SGHAT and CDR2 FQNNGV come from the germline V gene. The CDR3 is made up of 16 amino acids. Trimming cost V 3 bases and J 5 bases, with 20 bases left between them. The CDR3 DNA follows: TGTGCCAGCAGCTTCGGGATTAGCAAGCTGGGGAACGAGCAGTACTTC. Residues: CASSFGISKLGNEQYF.

This clonotype came up a few times. The gene calls are TRBV30 and TRBJ1-5; weak D call: TRBD1 (5 bases). V lost 3 bases, J lost 4 bases, and 10 bases lay in between. This CDR3 spans 13 amino acids. The germline V gene has CDR1 GTSNPN and CDR2 SVGIG (reference sequence). In DNA, the CDR3 is TGTGCCTGGAGCCTGGAGGGGAATCAGCCCCAGCATTTT. Its translation is CAWSLEGNQPQHF.

In the case of this clonotype: At one end the junction does not follow the germline gene, possibly because of a read error. The V and J genes are TRBV11-2 and TRBJ2-7; D is uncertain. The CDR3 runs 14 residues. Germline-derived CDR1 and CDR2 are SGHAT and FQNNGV. The CDR3 loop reads CASSFSDLSYEQYF. As DNA, the CDR3 is TGTGCCAGCAGCTTCTCGGACCTGTCCTACGAGCAATACTTC.